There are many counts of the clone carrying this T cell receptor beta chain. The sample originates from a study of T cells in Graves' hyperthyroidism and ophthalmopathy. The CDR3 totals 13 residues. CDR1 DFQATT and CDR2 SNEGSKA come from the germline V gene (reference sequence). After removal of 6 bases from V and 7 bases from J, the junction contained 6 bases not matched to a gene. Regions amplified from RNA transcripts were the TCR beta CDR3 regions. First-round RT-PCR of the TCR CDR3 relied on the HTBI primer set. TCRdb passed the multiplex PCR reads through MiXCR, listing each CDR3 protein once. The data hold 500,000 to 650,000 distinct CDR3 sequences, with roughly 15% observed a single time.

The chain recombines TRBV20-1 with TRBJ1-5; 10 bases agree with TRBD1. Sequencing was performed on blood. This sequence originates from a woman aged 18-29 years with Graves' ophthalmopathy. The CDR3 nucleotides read TGCAGTGCCGGCCGGGACAGGGGACAGCCCCAGCATTTT. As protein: CSAGRDRGQPQHF.